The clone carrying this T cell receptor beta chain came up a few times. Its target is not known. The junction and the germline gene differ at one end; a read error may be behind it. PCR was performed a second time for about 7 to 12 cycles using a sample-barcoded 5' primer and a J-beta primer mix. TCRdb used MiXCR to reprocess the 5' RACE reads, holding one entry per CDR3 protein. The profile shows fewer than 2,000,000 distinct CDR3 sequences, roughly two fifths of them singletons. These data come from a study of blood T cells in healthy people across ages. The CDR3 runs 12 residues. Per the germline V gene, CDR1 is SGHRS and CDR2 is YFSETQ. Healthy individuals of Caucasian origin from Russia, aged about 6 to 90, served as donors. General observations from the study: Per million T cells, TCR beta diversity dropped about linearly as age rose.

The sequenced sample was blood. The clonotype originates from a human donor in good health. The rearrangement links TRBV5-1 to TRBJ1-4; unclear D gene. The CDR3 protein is CASSPHYENLFF. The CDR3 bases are TGCGCCAGCAGCCCGCACTATGAAAACCTGTTTTTT.